This T cell receptor (beta chain) derives from a study of T cells in Graves' hyperthyroidism and ophthalmopathy. Study-level results: Expanded thyroid clonotypes (above 0.001) were mostly also found in blood.

This clonotype appeared many times. Antigen unknown. Amplified regions were TCR beta CDR3 sequences from RNA transcripts. RT-PCR in the first round (using the HTBI primer set) targeted the TCR CDR3. MiXCR, applied by TCRdb to the multiplex PCR reads, yields one record per CDR3 protein. This table has approximately 490,000 distinct CDR3 sequences, 20% to 25% appearing once. This CDR3 contains 13 residues. V was cut by 7 bases and J by 8 bases, with 15 bases left in between. CDR1 MDHEN and CDR2 SYDVKM come from the germline V gene. Patients with ophthalmopathy all had a Clinical Activity Score of at least 3, a NOSPECS grade of at least 4 and duration under 3 months.

The chain carries TRBV28 and TRBJ2-1, with a tentative D call TRBD1 (7 bases). Sequencing was carried out using blood. This receptor was taken from a woman in her seventies with Graves' ophthalmopathy. The CDR3 sequence is CASTLTGDYEQFF. The CDR3 coding sequence is TGTGCCAGCACCCTCACAGGGGACTATGAGCAGTTCTTC.